A single sample gave rise to the 17 T cell receptor beta chains below, sequenced in a study of cytotoxic CD8 clonotypes in ibrutinib-treated CLL. Libraries were prepared by immunoSEQ multiplex PCR; TCRdb keeps only in-frame clonotypes and omits some of them. The sample has more than 200,000 clones, roughly three quarters seen once. The sample consisted of PBMCs, taken after 12 months of ibrutinib treatment. These TCRs come from a human donor with chronic lymphocytic leukemia.

In its sample, this clone was seen a few times. The gene calls are TRBV4-1 and TRBJ1-5; TRBD1 agrees at 7 bases. Trimming at V came to 2 bases and at J to 1 base, leaving 2 bases not matched to a gene. CDR1 and CDR2 (germline): MGHRA, YSYEKL. CDR3 length: 15 amino acids. CDR3 in DNA: TGCGCCAGCAGCCAAACGGACAGGAGCAATCAGCCCCAGCATTTT. Translating gives CASSQTDRSNQPQHF.

The V call is TRBV18, the J call TRBJ1-5; D not resolved. This CDR3 is 14 amino acids long. Germline assignment: CDR1 KGHSH and CDR2 LQKENI. V lost 3 bases and J 2 bases, leaving 8 bases between the germline ends. Written as DNA, the CDR3 is TGTGCCAGCTCACCCGACGGCCGCAATCAGCCCCAGCATTTT. It yields the protein CASSPDGRNQPQHF.

The J gene is TRBJ1-5, the V gene TRBV19; D gene ambiguous. This CDR3 comprises 14 residues. The V end was cut by 6 bases, the J end by 7 bases, with 16 bases between. Germline-derived CDR1 and CDR2 are LNHDA and SQIVND (reference sequence). The CDR3 DNA reads as TGTGCCAGTAGGGCTACAGTTCCAGTACAGCCCCAGCATTTT. This translates into CASRATVPVQPQHF.

The rearrangement uses TRBV30 and TRBJ1-1; D is ambiguous. V shed 2 bases and J shed 1 base, with 8 bases lying between them. In germline, CDR1 is GTSNPN, CDR2 SVGIG (reference sequence). CDR3 length: 13 amino acids. The CDR3 DNA is TGTGCCTGGAGTAGGAGCACGAACACTGAAGCTTTCTTT. Amino acids: CAWSRSTNTEAFF.

The chain links TRBV10-3 to TRBJ2-7; D is possibly TRBD2 (5 bases). V was shortened by 2 bases and J by 1 base, with 12 bases between the two germline ends. In germline, CDR1 is ENHRY, CDR2 SYGVKD. The CDR3 runs 15 residues. The CDR3 DNA reads as TGTGCCATCAGTGAGAGGGAGAGTGGATCCTACGAGCAGTACTTC. Encoded protein: CAISERESGSYEQYF.

V gene TRBV19 combines with J gene TRBJ1-4; 9 positions agree with TRBD1. The trim removed 1 base at V and 4 bases at J, leaving 7 bases unmatched. Germline V gene lookup returns CDR1 LNHDA and CDR2 SQIVND (reference sequence). The CDR3 extends over 17 amino acids. CDR3 loop: CASSIAGQGSGNEKLFF. The CDR3 DNA sequence: TGTGCCAGTAGTATAGCGGGACAGGGTTCCGGTAATGAAAAACTGTTTTTT.

V gene TRBV29-1 combines with J gene TRBJ1-1; D gene unclear. Per the germline V gene, CDR1 is SQVTM and CDR2 is ANQGSEA. The CDR3 contains 15 residues. Trimming stripped 3 bases from V and 8 bases from J, with 22 bases between. The CDR3 sequence is CSVEINRARNEEAFF. CDR3 coding DNA: TGCAGCGTTGAGATCAACCGGGCACGGAACGAAGAAGCTTTCTTT.

The chain uses TRBV27 and TRBJ2-6; D not resolved. Looked up from germline, CDR1 is MNHEY and CDR2 is SMNVEV (reference sequence). CDR3 length equals 15 residues. V shed 6 bases and J shed 0 bases, with 9 bases lying between them. The CDR3 sequence is CASRPLSSGANVLTF. The CDR3 region has the DNA TGTGCCAGCAGGCCGCTGTCCTCTGGGGCCAACGTCCTGACTTTC.

This clone was detected only once. The V call is TRBV5-5, the J call TRBJ2-7, with D maybe TRBD2 (5 bases). Trimming left V 4 bases short and J 2 bases short, with 13 bases between. The CDR3 consists of 14 residues. Germline loops: CDR1 SGHKS, CDR2 YYEKEE (reference sequence). For the CDR3, the DNA is TGTGCCAGCAGCGCTTTCGGGGTAGCCTACGAGCAGTACTTC. As protein: CASSAFGVAYEQYF. The variable domain in full, completed from reference TRBV5-5 and TRBJ2-7, reads DAGVTQSPTHLIKTRGQQVTLRCSPISGHKSVSWYQQVLGQGPQFIFQYYEKEERGRGNFPDRFSARQFPNYSSELNVNALLLGDSALYLCASSAFGVAYEQYFGPGTRLTVT.

The rearrangement joins TRBV28 to TRBJ2-7, with 11 positions matching TRBD1. V was clipped by 3 bases and J by 12 bases; unmatched bases: 1. The CDR3 is made up of 11 amino acids. Germline V gene sequence: CDR1 MDHEN, CDR2 SYDVKM. CDR3 amino acids: CASSLGQGVYF. Here the CDR3 DNA reads TGTGCCAGCAGTTTGGGACAGGGGGTGTACTTC.

The chain employs TRBV2 and TRBJ1-1; no firm D call. This CDR3 has 13 residues. Trimming took 7 bases from V and 0 from J, leaving 9 bases between them. The germline V gene encodes CDR1 SNHLY and CDR2 FYNNEI. The CDR3 DNA follows: TGTGCCAGCACCGAGCACCTGAACACTGAAGCTTTCTTT. The encoded protein is CASTEHLNTEAFF.

About this clone itself: The sample has other DNA sequences that encode this CDR3 too. The J gene is TRBJ2-7, the V gene TRBV9; D tentatively fits TRBD1 or TRBD2 (6 bases each). The CDR3 is 15 residues long. The V end was cut by 0 bases, the J end by 2 bases, with 12 bases between. Germline lookup yields CDR1 SGDLS and CDR2 YYNGEE. The CDR3 is CASSVDRGPTYEQYF. In nucleotides, the CDR3 is TGTGCCAGCAGCGTAGACCGGGGGCCAACCTACGAGCAGTACTTC.

The rearrangement uses TRBV29-1 and TRBJ2-7, with TRBD1 matching 8 bases. The V gene's germline CDR1 is SQVTM and CDR2 ANQGSEA. This CDR3 contains 13 residues. As DNA, the CDR3 is TGCAGTGCTGGGGACAGGTACGAGGGCGAGCAGTACTTC. This translates into CSAGDRYEGEQYF.

This rearrangement joins TRBV30 to TRBJ2-3, with D possibly called TRBD1 or TRBD2 (5 bases each). Per the germline V gene, CDR1 is GTSNPN and CDR2 is SVGIG (reference sequence). The CDR3 covers 15 residues. V was pared by 0 bases and J by 3 bases, with 13 bases between. The CDR3, as DNA: TGTGCCTGGAGTGTATTTGGGGGTCATACAGATACGCAGTATTTT. Translating it yields CAWSVFGGHTDTQYF.

The CDR3 DNA reads as TGTGCCAGCAGCGTCGTAGGACAGGGGGCACGCGGCTACACCTTC. This translates into CASSVVGQGARGYTF. The chain is built from TRBV28 and TRBJ1-2; TRBD1 matches at 11 bases. The CDR3 runs to 15 residues. The junction had 11 bases not matched to a gene; V was cut back by 6 bases and J by 8 bases. The germline gives CDR1 MDHEN, CDR2 SYDVKM.

The gene calls are TRBV6-5 and TRBJ1-4, with unresolved D. Germline V CDR1 and CDR2: MNHEY, SVGAGI. The V and J ends lost 2 bases and 3 bases respectively, with 7 bases between them. The CDR3 runs to 14 residues. The CDR3 coding sequence is TGTGCCAGCAGTTACGGGCACTCTAATGAAAAACTGTTTTTT. This encodes CASSYGHSNEKLFF.

J is TRBJ2-7 and V is TRBV29-1, with 13 bases matching TRBD2. From germline, CDR1 is SQVTM and CDR2 ANQGSEA. The CDR3 has 14 residues. The V and J ends lost 8 bases and 5 bases, in that order; junction bases with no gene match: 9. CDR3 residues: CSTRTSGSFHEQYF. CDR3 DNA: TGCAGCACAAGGACTAGCGGGAGCTTCCACGAGCAGTACTTC.